Below are 23 T cell receptor beta chains sequenced from a single sample in a study of T cell responses to AZD1222 COVID-19 vaccine. The method was immunoSEQ multiplex PCR; TCRdb's version includes in-frame clones alone and lacks a portion of them. The sample carries about 94,000 clones, 85% recorded once. The material sequenced was peripheral blood, taken 28 days after the second AZD1222 dose. The receptor set was obtained from an adult who received the AZD1222 COVID-19 vaccine.

The V and J genes are TRBV18 and TRBJ2-7; D possibly corresponds to TRBD1 (6 bases). V was cut by 3 bases and J by 4 bases, with 10 bases left in between. From germline, CDR1 is KGHSH and CDR2 LQKENI. The CDR3 is 13 residues long. CDR3 nucleotides: TGTGCCAGCTCACCCGGACAGCTGTACGAGCAGTACTTC. Translation gives CASSPGQLYEQYF.

This clone was seen just once. The same CDR3 is also encoded by other DNA sequences in this sample. This chain links TRBV28 with TRBJ1-3; TRBD1 might be the D (5 bases). In germline, CDR1 is MDHEN, CDR2 SYDVKM. The CDR3 totals 13 residues. V lost 7 bases to trimming and J lost 2 bases, with 9 bases between them. The CDR3 coding sequence is TGTGCCAGCACCGGGACCGCTGGAAACACCATATATTTT. Translation: CASTGTAGNTIYF.

The chain is built from TRBV5-8 and TRBJ2-7, with 10 nucleotides matching TRBD1. CDR3 size: 14 residues. The ends lost 2 bases at V and 5 bases at J; junction bases unmatched: 4. The germline gives CDR1 SGHTS, CDR2 YDEGEE. The CDR3 DNA follows: TGTGCCAGCAGCTTCCGGGACAGGGGTAACGAGCAGTACTTC. It is translated as CASSFRDRGNEQYF.

This clone was observed at least ten times. The chain carries TRBV15 and TRBJ1-2; TRBD1 matches at 7 bases. The CDR3 length is 14 residues. Trimming at V came to 5 bases and at J to 8 bases, leaving 11 bases not matched to a gene. Germline V gene sequence: CDR1 LNHNV, CDR2 YYDKDF (reference sequence). The CDR3 bases are TGTGCCACCAGCCCTAGTGGGACAGCCCTAGGCTACACCTTC. Translated, it gives CATSPSGTALGYTF.

The J gene is TRBJ2-5, the V gene TRBV30, with D maybe TRBD1 (6 bases). The CDR3 has 14 amino acids. Germline CDR1 GTSNPN, CDR2 SVGIG (reference sequence). V lost 0 bases to trimming and J lost 5 bases, with 13 bases between them. Here the CDR3 reads CAWSVPGVGETQYF. In nucleotides, the CDR3 is TGTGCCTGGAGTGTACCAGGGGTCGGGGAGACCCAGTACTTC.

The V gene is TRBV7-8, the J gene TRBJ1-4; no firm D call. Germline V gene sequence: CDR1 SGHVS, CDR2 FQNEAQ. The CDR3 extends over 14 amino acids. V was pared by 10 bases and J by 7 bases, with 19 bases between. As DNA, the CDR3 is TGTGCCACGTCAACTAGGGCCTGGGGTGAAAAACTGTTTTTT. Translation: CATSTRAWGEKLFF. The whole variable domain, filled in from reference TRBV7-8 and TRBJ1-4, reads GAGVSQSPRYKVAKRGQDVALRCDPISGHVSLFWYQQALGQGPEFLTYFQNEAQLDKSGLPSDRFFAERPEGSVSTLKIQRTQQEDSAVYLCATSTRAWGEKLFFGSGTQLSVL.

The rearrangement uses TRBV11-2 and TRBJ1-6; D is unresolved. Germline V gene lookup returns CDR1 SGHAT and CDR2 FQNNGV. The CDR3 covers 13 residues. The ends were cut back, 5 bases at V and 7 bases at J, with 9 bases in the middle. CDR3 sequence reads: CASSQASNSPLHF. The CDR3 coding sequence is TGTGCCAGCAGCCAGGCGTCGAATTCACCCCTCCACTTT.

The sample holds a few counts of this clone. The CDR3 reads CASSLRQGITDTQYF. CDR3 bases: TGCGCCAGCAGCCTCAGACAGGGGATCACAGATACGCAGTATTTT. The gene calls are TRBV5-1 and TRBJ2-3; 8 bases align to TRBD1. This CDR3 region has 15 residues. The germline CDR1 and CDR2 sequences are SGHRS and YFSETQ. V shed 4 bases and J 2 bases; nucleotides not matched to a gene: 6.

The chain couples TRBV11-2 to TRBJ1-3; D perhaps matches TRBD1 (6 bases). The CDR3 is made up of 15 amino acids. Germline V gives CDR1 SGHAT, CDR2 FQNNGV. V lost 4 bases and J lost 4, with 14 bases in between. CDR3 loop: CASSSPGRGGNTIYF. The CDR3 DNA reads TGTGCCAGCAGCTCCCCCGGGAGGGGGGGAAACACCATATATTTT.

The rearrangement joins TRBV19 to TRBJ2-2; a weak D match, TRBD2 (6 bases). CDR3 length: 14 residues. With 10 bases removed from V and 0 bases from J, the gap between germline ends came to 12 bases. Germline lookup yields CDR1 LNHDA and CDR2 SQIVND (reference sequence). The CDR3 loop reads CATPRETNTGELFF. CDR3 DNA sequence: TGTGCCACTCCCCGGGAGACGAACACCGGGGAGCTGTTTTTT.

V gene TRBV19 combines with J gene TRBJ2-1; the D gene is possibly TRBD2 (5 bases). This CDR3 region has 14 residues. Germline-derived CDR1 and CDR2 are LNHDA and SQIVND (reference sequence). The ends were cut back, 4 bases at V and 3 bases at J, with 10 bases in the middle. CDR3 sequence: CASSTRTGYNEQFF. CDR3 bases: TGTGCCAGTAGTACCAGGACTGGCTACAATGAGCAGTTCTTC.

The chain uses TRBV11-2 and TRBJ1-1; 9 bases align to TRBD1. In germline, CDR1 is SGHAT, CDR2 FQNNGV. Unmatched junction bases numbered 6, after V lost 2 bases and J lost 5 bases. The CDR3 has 15 residues. This CDR3 reads CASSLRQGVGTEAFF. Here the CDR3 DNA reads TGTGCCAGCAGCTTACGACAGGGGGTAGGGACTGAAGCTTTCTTT.

The V gene is TRBV18, the J gene TRBJ1-6, with D perhaps TRBD1 (5 bases). The germline gives CDR1 KGHSH, CDR2 LQKENI. There are 15 residues in the CDR3. Trimming took 3 bases from V and 7 from J, leaving 13 bases between them. The CDR3: CASSPWDGGNSPLHF. Here the CDR3 DNA reads TGTGCCAGCTCACCCTGGGACGGGGGAAATTCACCCCTCCACTTT. The whole variable domain, filled in from reference TRBV18 and TRBJ1-6, reads NAGVMQNPRHLVRRRGQEARLRCSPMKGHSHVYWYRQLPEEGLKFMVYLQKENIIDESGMPKERFSAEFPKEGPSILRIQQVVRGDSAAYFCASSPWDGGNSPLHFGNGTRLTVT.

A few counts support this clone. The V gene is TRBV6-5, the J gene TRBJ2-2; 9 bases fit TRBD1. There are 15 residues in the CDR3. Germline V gene lookup returns CDR1 MNHEY and CDR2 SVGAGI. V lost 10 bases, J lost 6 bases, and 12 bases stayed unmatched. Here the CDR3 reads CATPRWTGVPGELFF. The CDR3 coding sequence is TGTGCCACCCCCCGTTGGACAGGGGTCCCCGGGGAGCTGTTTTTT.

The chain employs TRBV3-1 (or the pseudogene TRBV3-2) and TRBJ1-1, with 9 bases fitting TRBD1. Trimming at V came to 0 bases and at J to 1 base, leaving 3 bases not matched to a gene. The CDR3 runs 16 residues. Germline values: CDR1 LGHDT, CDR2 YNNKEL (reference sequence). The CDR3 region is CASSQDSGQGNTEAFF. The DNA of the CDR3 is TGTGCCAGCAGCCAAGACTCGGGACAGGGGAACACTGAAGCTTTCTTT.

This chain links TRBV5-4 with TRBJ1-5; 8 nucleotides line up with TRBD1. The CDR3 runs to 15 residues. Unmatched junction bases numbered 6, after V lost 3 bases and J lost 4 bases. The germline CDR1 and CDR2 sequences are SGHNT and YYREEE (reference sequence). In DNA form, the CDR3 reads TGTGCCAGCAGCTCACAGGGGGTATCAAATCAGCCCCAGCATTTT. Encoded protein: CASSSQGVSNQPQHF.

The rearrangement uses TRBV19 and TRBJ1-1; weak D call: TRBD1 (6 bases). The CDR3 contains 14 residues. Trimming took 4 bases from V and 3 from J, leaving 12 bases between them. CDR1 is LNHDA, CDR2 SQIVND, per germline (reference sequence). CDR3 nucleotides: TGTGCCAGTAGTAAGTTTCAGGGGTACACTGAAGCTTTCTTT. Protein product: CASSKFQGYTEAFF.

The genes are TRBV28 and TRBJ2-7; D possibly matches TRBD1 or TRBD2 (5 bases each). V gave up 3 bases and J gave up 3 bases, with 15 bases separating them. CDR1 is MDHEN, CDR2 SYDVKM, per germline. The CDR3 runs to 15 residues. CDR3 DNA sequence: TGTGCCAGCAGTTTGCCCTCGGGGCTCTACTACGAGCAGTACTTC. It yields the protein CASSLPSGLYYEQYF.

This CDR3 is CASSRRREETQYF. The CDR3 DNA is TGTGCCAGCAGTCGGCGACGTGAAGAGACCCAGTACTTC. The chain uses TRBV12-3 or TRBV12-4 and TRBJ2-5; D is ambiguous. V was cut by 5 bases and J by 3 bases, with 10 bases left in between. The CDR3 contains 13 residues.

This chain joins TRBV28 and TRBJ1-5; D unclear. With 3 bases removed from V and 0 bases from J, the gap between germline ends came to 6 bases. From germline, CDR1 is MDHEN and CDR2 SYDVKM. The CDR3 runs 14 residues. CDR3 loop: CASSFSGSNQPQHF. Written as DNA, the CDR3 is TGTGCCAGCAGTTTTTCCGGTAGCAATCAGCCCCAGCATTTT.

The chain recombines TRBV19 with TRBJ2-1, with 10 nucleotides matching TRBD2. This CDR3 has 15 amino acids. With V trimmed by 5 bases and J by 9 bases, 10 bases remained unmatched. The germline V gene encodes CDR1 LNHDA and CDR2 SQIVND (reference sequence). This CDR3 is CASSLPRTSGSEQFF. The CDR3 nucleotides read TGTGCCAGTAGTCTCCCCAGGACTAGCGGAAGTGAGCAGTTCTTC. The variable domain in full, completed from reference TRBV19 and TRBJ2-1, reads DGGITQSPKYLFRKEGQNVTLSCEQNLNHDAMYWYRQDPGQGLRLIYYSQIVNDFQKGDIAEGYSVSREKKESFPLTVTSAQKNPTAFYLCASSLPRTSGSEQFFGPGTRLTVL.

The chain employs TRBV27 and TRBJ1-6; 7 nucleotides match TRBD1. The CDR3 consists of 14 residues. The V gene's germline CDR1 is MNHEY and CDR2 SMNVEV (reference sequence). The trim removed 6 bases at V and 8 bases at J, leaving 7 bases unmatched. The CDR3 reads CASSLTGIDSPLHF. The CDR3 DNA sequence: TGTGCCAGCAGCTTGACAGGGATTGATTCACCCCTCCACTTT.

The sample holds a few counts of this clone. The gene calls are TRBV29-1 and TRBJ1-1; D not certain. Germline CDR1 is SQVTM and CDR2 is ANQGSEA. The ends were cut back, 4 bases at V and 0 bases at J, with 9 bases in the middle. The CDR3 contains 13 residues. CDR3 amino acids: CSVVELLNTEAFF. The DNA of the CDR3 is TGCAGCGTTGTTGAACTGTTGAACACTGAAGCTTTCTTT.